Following are 31 T cell receptor beta chains from one sample sequenced in a study of cytomegalovirus exposure and HLA in healthy donors. PCR used 60 Vbeta primers and 13 Jbeta primers. TCRdb keeps only in-frame clones here, not all; method: immunoSEQ multiplex PCR. The sample yields 200,000 or so clones, under 80% seen once. Sample: PBMCs. These receptors were collected from a girl aged 2-15 years in good health and CMV-seronegative.

This clone was picked up one time. V and J are TRBV7-3 and TRBJ2-2; the D gene is possibly TRBD1 (5 bases). CDR1 is SGHTA and CDR2 is FQGTGA in the germline V gene. CDR3 size: 14 residues. Deletions cut 5 bases from V and 4 bases from J, with 11 bases between. CDR3 coding DNA: TGTGCCAGCAGCCCTACAGGAAGCACCGGGGAGCTGTTTTTT. It is translated as CASSPTGSTGELFF. The full variable domain, completed using reference TRBV7-3 and TRBJ2-2, is GAGVSQTPSNKVTEKGKYVELRCDPISGHTALYWYRQSLGQGPEFLIYFQGTGAADDSGLPNDRFFAVRPEGSVSTLKIQRTERGDSAVYLCASSPTGSTGELFFGEGSRLTVL.

This sequence joins TRBV2 and TRBJ2-2; possible D gene TRBD1, 5 bases. Germline CDR1 and CDR2: SNHLY and FYNNEI. This CDR3 comprises 14 residues. V was cut by 7 bases and J by 1 base, with 10 bases left in between. The CDR3 loop reads CASTREQNTGELFF. In nucleotides, the CDR3 is TGTGCCAGCACCAGGGAACAGAACACCGGGGAGCTGTTTTTT.

V gene TRBV7-2 combines with J gene TRBJ1-6; 8 bases are shared with TRBD1. The ends lost 5 bases at V and 5 bases at J; junction bases unmatched: 5. Germline assignment: CDR1 SGHTA and CDR2 FQGNSA. The CDR3 extends over 15 amino acids. The CDR3 sequence is CASSLQTGDNSPLHF. CDR3 sequence (DNA): TGTGCCAGCAGCCTCCAGACAGGGGATAATTCACCCCTCCACTTT.

The J gene is TRBJ2-3, the V gene TRBV10-1, with D unresolved. V shed 3 bases and J shed 0 bases, with 10 bases lying between them. The CDR3 sequence is 15 residues long. Germline V gene sequence: CDR1 WNHNN, CDR2 SYGVQD (reference sequence). DNA of the CDR3: TGCGCCAGCAGTGAAGGAGTTATAAGCACAGATACGCAGTATTTT. This codes for CASSEGVISTDTQYF.

Turning to this clone: An end of the junction differs from the germline gene, which may be a read error. The V call is TRBV27, the J call TRBJ2-5; 7 bases match TRBD2. The CDR3 runs to 15 residues. The germline V gene encodes CDR1 MNHEY and CDR2 SMNVEV (reference sequence). As DNA, the CDR3 is TGTGCCAGCAGTTTGGGAGGGGCGACGCAAGGGACCCAGTACTTC. Its protein is CASSLGGATQGTQYF.

This rearrangement joins TRBV6-5 to TRBJ1-2; 10 nucleotides match TRBD1. Germline-derived CDR1 and CDR2 are MNHEY and SVGAGI. Trimming cost V 2 bases and J 8 bases; bases outside gene matches: 8. This CDR3 comprises 15 residues. In DNA, the CDR3 is TGTGCCAGCAGTTACCGACGGGACAGGGGATCAGGCTACACCTTC. It translates to CASSYRRDRGSGYTF.

The chain links TRBV5-1 to TRBJ2-3, with 8 bases fitting TRBD2. Losses at the gene ends were 3 bases for V and 4 bases for J; bases not matched to a gene: 7. This CDR3 comprises 15 residues. Germline V CDR1 and CDR2: SGHRS, YFSETQ. For the CDR3, the DNA is TGCGCCAGCAGCTCCCGTAGCGGGGTCGCAGATACGCAGTATTTT. It encodes CASSSRSGVADTQYF.

The rearrangement joins TRBV2 to TRBJ1-1, with D perhaps TRBD1 (5 bases). Germline CDR1 reads SNHLY; CDR2 reads FYNNEI. V was trimmed by 2 bases and J by 4 bases, leaving 11 bases between them. The CDR3 covers 14 residues. The CDR3 here is CASSEQGGTTEAFF. In DNA, the CDR3 is TGTGCCAGCAGTGAACAGGGCGGCACCACTGAAGCTTTCTTT.

This clone has a single count. J is TRBJ1-6 and V is TRBV30; TRBD1 aligns across 8 bases. Germline V gene sequence: CDR1 GTSNPN, CDR2 SVGIG (reference sequence). V gave up 3 bases and J gave up 7 bases; unmatched junction bases: 5. The CDR3 runs to 14 residues. CDR3 nucleotides: TGTGCCTGGAGCGGGGGACAGGCAAATTCACCCCTCCACTTT. This sequence encodes CAWSGGQANSPLHF.

The genes are TRBV18 and TRBJ1-1; perhaps TRBD1 as D (5 bases). Germline V lookup: CDR1 KGHSH, CDR2 LQKENI. V gave up 8 bases and J gave up 4 bases, with 20 bases separating them. This CDR3 has 15 residues. The CDR3 sequence: CASRQTGGGITEAFF. The CDR3 region has the DNA TGTGCCAGCAGGCAAACGGGGGGGGGTATCACTGAAGCTTTCTTT. The full variable domain, rest sourced from reference TRBV18 and TRBJ1-1, is NAGVMQNPRHLVRRRGQEARLRCSPMKGHSHVYWYRQLPEEGLKFMVYLQKENIIDESGMPKERFSAEFPKEGPSILRIQQVVRGDSAAYFCASRQTGGGITEAFFGQGTRLTVV.

J is TRBJ2-2 and V is TRBV9; a weak D match, TRBD1 (6 bases). The germline CDR1 and CDR2 sequences are SGDLS and YYNGEE. The germline V and J ends were trimmed by 0 bases and 6 bases, with 9 bases remaining between them. This CDR3 comprises 14 residues. The CDR3 DNA follows: TGTGCCAGCAGCGTAGCTACAGGGTCCGGGGAGCTGTTTTTT. Translation: CASSVATGSGELFF. Using reference TRBV9 and TRBJ2-2 for the parts outside the CDR3, the full variable domain is DSGVTQTPKHLITATGQRVTLRCSPRSGDLSVYWYQQSLDQGLQFLIQYYNGEERAKGNILERFSAQQFPDLHSELNLSSLELGDSALYFCASSVATGSGELFFGEGSRLTVL.

The chain combines TRBV6-1 with TRBJ2-1, with 8 nucleotides matching TRBD1. V was pared by 4 bases and J by 8 bases, with 10 bases of the junction left unmatched. Germline CDR1 MNHNS, CDR2 SASEGT. CDR3 length: 15 amino acids. CDR3 nucleotide sequence: TGTGCCAGCAGTGGCAGGGGGCAAACGGGTCATGAGCAGTTCTTC. It encodes CASSGRGQTGHEQFF.

This clone was recorded only once. CDR3 protein: CAWHGQSFYGYTF. CDR3 sequence (DNA): TGTGCCTGGCATGGACAGAGCTTTTATGGCTACACCTTC. The rearrangement uses TRBV30 and TRBJ1-2; D possibly corresponds to TRBD1 (6 bases). V was pared by 5 bases and J by 5 bases, with 15 bases between. This CDR3 spans 13 amino acids. The germline gives CDR1 GTSNPN, CDR2 SVGIG (reference sequence).

V is TRBV9 and J is TRBJ2-3; TRBD2 agrees at 8 bases. The CDR3 totals 16 residues. The J segment lost 1 base and the V segment lost 2 bases, leaving 6 bases of the junction unmatched. Germline V gene sequence: CDR1 SGDLS, CDR2 YYNGEE. CDR3: CASSVKAGAGTDTQYF. In DNA form, the CDR3 reads TGTGCCAGCAGCGTGAAAGCGGGAGCGGGCACAGATACGCAGTATTTT.

The chain has TRBV6-5 and TRBJ2-7; 7 bases agree with TRBD2. The V and J ends lost 6 bases and 2 bases, in that order; junction bases with no gene match: 7. In germline, CDR1 is MNHEY, CDR2 SVGAGI. This CDR3 region has 14 residues. CDR3 residues: CASSRSGGTYEQYF. CDR3 bases: TGTGCCAGCAGCCGCTCGGGAGGTACCTACGAGCAGTACTTC.

The rearrangement uses TRBV5-1 and TRBJ1-2; D call uncertain. V was shortened by 1 base and J by 4 bases, with 14 bases between the two germline ends. Germline V gene data show CDR1 as SGHRS and CDR2 as YFSETQ. CDR3 length: 15 residues. CDR3 loop: CASSLLSPGSYGYTF. CDR3 DNA sequence: TGCGCCAGCAGCTTGTTGTCACCGGGGAGCTATGGCTACACCTTC.

J is TRBJ1-5 and V is TRBV5-4, with a tentative D call TRBD1 (6 bases). Trimming shortened V by 5 bases and J by 7 bases, and 16 bases separated the two germline ends. There are 14 residues in the CDR3. In germline, CDR1 is SGHNT, CDR2 YYREEE (reference sequence). In nucleotides, the CDR3 is TGTGCCAGCAGTCGGGGGGCAGAAGGGCAGCCCCAGCATTTT. It translates to CASSRGAEGQPQHF.

The chain is built from TRBV7-4 and TRBJ2-7; TRBD2 is a possible D gene (7 bases). CDR3 size: 15 residues. The ends were cut back, 8 bases at V and 3 bases at J, with 20 bases in the middle. Germline V gene sequence: CDR1 SGHVT, CDR2 SQSDAQ. Here the CDR3 DNA reads TGTGCCAGCGGTTGCGAGAGGGGGGGATACTACGAGCAGTACTTC. Its translation: CASGCERGGYYEQYF. Full variable domain (missing parts from reference TRBV7-4 and TRBJ2-7): GAGVSQSPRYKVAKRGRDVALRCDSISGHVTLYWYRQTLGQGSEVLTYSQSDAQRDKSGRPSGRFSAERPERSVSTLKIQRTEQGDSAVYLCASGCERGGYYEQYFGPGTRLTVT.

V gene TRBV7-9 combines with J gene TRBJ1-1; D remains ambiguous. Trimming took off 2 bases at V and 1 base at J, with 2 bases between the two ends. The CDR3 extends over 12 amino acids. The germline CDR1 and CDR2 sequences are SEHNR and FQNEAQ (reference sequence). The CDR3 region has the DNA TGTGCCAGCAGCTTACAGAACACTGAAGCTTTCTTT. Amino acid sequence: CASSLQNTEAFF.

This rearrangement joins TRBV6-1 to TRBJ2-4, with TRBD1 identical over 12 bases. J was trimmed by 0 bases and V by 2 bases; bases with no gene match: 8. The CDR3 is made up of 19 amino acids. Germline V gene lookup returns CDR1 MNHNS and CDR2 SASEGT. The CDR3 sequence is CASSEWGTGGLLAKNIQYF. CDR3 coding DNA: TGTGCCAGCAGTGAATGGGGGACAGGGGGCCTCCTAGCCAAAAACATTCAGTACTTC.

The chain combines TRBV18 with TRBJ1-1; D uncertain. The CDR3 consists of 14 residues. Trimming pared 4 bases from V and 0 bases from J, leaving 9 bases between. Germline CDR1 and CDR2: KGHSH and LQKENI. CDR3 DNA sequence: TGTGCCAGCTCACGAAACAGCTTGAACACTGAAGCTTTCTTT. Translation: CASSRNSLNTEAFF.

This clone was found once. This sequence joins TRBV30 and TRBJ2-5; 7 bases match TRBD2. The end of the DNA is better explained by TRBJ2-7, so the J call may be wrong. Germline V CDR1 and CDR2: GTSNPN, SVGIG (reference sequence). The CDR3 is made up of 13 amino acids. In DNA, the CDR3 is TGTGCCTGGAGTTGGAGCGGGATCCACGAGCAGTACTTC. Translated, it gives CAWSWSGIHEQYF.

The CDR3 DNA follows: TGTGCCAGCAGAACAGACAGCCCCTACGAGCAGTACTTC. Encoded protein: CASRTDSPYEQYF. The V and J genes are TRBV2 and TRBJ2-7, with D possibly matching TRBD1 (5 bases). V was trimmed by 6 bases and J by 2 bases, leaving 11 bases between them. The CDR3 contains 13 residues. Germline V gives CDR1 SNHLY, CDR2 FYNNEI.

A few counts support this clone. V usage is TRBV5-1 and J usage is TRBJ1-1; D is perhaps TRBD1 (5 bases). This CDR3 comprises 15 residues. Trimming left V 3 bases short and J 2 bases short, with 14 bases between. Germline V gene data show CDR1 as SGHRS and CDR2 as YFSETQ. CDR3 sequence: CASSYRGHLNTEAFF. The CDR3 DNA reads TGCGCCAGCAGCTACAGAGGACACCTAAACACTGAAGCTTTCTTT. Together with reference TRBV5-1 and TRBJ1-1, the CDR3 gives the full variable domain: KAGVTQTPRYLIKTRGQQVTLSCSPISGHRSVSWYQQTPGQGLQFLFEYFSETQRNKGNFPGRFSGRQFSNSRSEMNVSTLELGDSALYLCASSYRGHLNTEAFFGQGTRLTVV.

The J gene is TRBJ2-5, the V gene TRBV10-3; 8 bases line up with TRBD2. CDR1 and CDR2 from the germline V gene are ENHRY and SYGVKD. This CDR3 has 15 residues. After removal of 3 bases from V and 5 bases from J, the junction contained 8 bases not matched to a gene. CDR3 amino acids: CAISDGRGGRETQYF. The DNA for the CDR3 is TGTGCCATCAGTGATGGCCGGGGGGGCCGTGAGACCCAGTACTTC.

This chain joins TRBV4-1 and TRBJ1-2; D is unclear. Germline CDR1 MGHRA, CDR2 YSYEKL. V was trimmed by 1 base and J by 11 bases, leaving 17 bases between them. The CDR3 is made up of 14 amino acids. The CDR3 DNA sequence: TGCGCCAGCAGCCAAGGCGGACTAGCCCTTAGGTACACCTTC. Encoded protein: CASSQGGLALRYTF.

The genes are TRBV19 and TRBJ2-7, with 9 bases fitting TRBD1. CDR3 length equals 15 residues. From germline, CDR1 is LNHDA and CDR2 SQIVND (reference sequence). V gave up 1 base and J gave up 3 bases; unmatched junction bases: 4. For the CDR3, the DNA is TGTGCCAGTAGTATAGGTATGACAGGGGGCTACGAGCAGTACTTC. Its protein product is CASSIGMTGGYEQYF.

The chain combines TRBV9 with TRBJ1-1; D remains ambiguous. CDR1 is SGDLS, CDR2 YYNGEE, per germline. The length of the CDR3 is 15 residues. The V end was cut by 4 bases, the J end by 1 base, with 14 bases between. The CDR3 DNA follows: TGTGCCAGCAGCCCAGCGCGGGTCAGGAACACTGAAGCTTTCTTT. Translation: CASSPARVRNTEAFF.

The chain uses TRBV5-6 and TRBJ2-5; D perhaps matches TRBD2 (6 bases). The CDR3 is made up of 13 amino acids. The V end lost 0 bases, the J end lost 10 bases, and 13 bases lay between the germline ends. Germline V gene lookup returns CDR1 SGHDT and CDR2 YYEEEE. The CDR3 DNA sequence: TGTGCCAGCAGCTTGGCCAGTCCGGGGGTCCAGTACTTC. This codes for CASSLASPGVQYF.

The rearrangement links TRBV5-1 to TRBJ2-3; D gene uncertain. The CDR3 totals 13 residues. The germline gives CDR1 SGHRS, CDR2 YFSETQ. The V gene lost 3 bases and the J gene lost 5 bases, with 10 bases spanning the gap. In DNA form, the CDR3 reads TGCGCCAGCAGCTCCTCCCCAGGAGATACGCAGTATTTT. It codes for CASSSSPGDTQYF.

As concerns this clone: One end of the junction fails to match germline, which may point to a read error. At the DNA level, this CDR3 is encoded by other sequences in the same sample as well. V and J are TRBV7-9 and TRBJ1-4; 10 bases are a match to TRBD1. This CDR3 contains 18 residues. Germline V gives CDR1 SEHNR, CDR2 FQNEAQ (reference sequence). DNA for the CDR3: TGTGCCAGTAGCTTATCGTTAGGGACAGGGGTTCGGGATGAAAAACTGTTTTTT. Translating it yields CASSLSLGTGVRDEKLFF. Full variable domain (remainder filled in from reference TRBV7-9 and TRBJ1-4): DTGVSQNPRHKITKRGQNVTFRCDPISEHNRLYWYRQTLGQGPEFLTYFQNEAQLEKSRLLSDRFSAERPKGSFSTLEIQRTEQGDSAMYLCASSLSLGTGVRDEKLFFGSGTQLSVL.